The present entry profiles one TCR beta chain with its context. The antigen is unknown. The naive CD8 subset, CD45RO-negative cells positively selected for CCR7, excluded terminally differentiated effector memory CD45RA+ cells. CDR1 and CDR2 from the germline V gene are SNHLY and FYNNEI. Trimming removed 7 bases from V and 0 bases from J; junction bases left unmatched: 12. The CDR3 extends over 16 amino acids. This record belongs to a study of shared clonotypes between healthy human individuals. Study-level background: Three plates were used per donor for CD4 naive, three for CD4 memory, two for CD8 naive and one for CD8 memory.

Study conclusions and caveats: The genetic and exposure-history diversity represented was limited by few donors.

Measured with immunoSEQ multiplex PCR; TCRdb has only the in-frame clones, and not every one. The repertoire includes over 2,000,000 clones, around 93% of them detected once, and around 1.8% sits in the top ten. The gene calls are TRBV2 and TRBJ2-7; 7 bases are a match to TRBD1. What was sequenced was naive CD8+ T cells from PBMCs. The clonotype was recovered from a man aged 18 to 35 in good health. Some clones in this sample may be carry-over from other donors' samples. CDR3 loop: CASIPLGQDLSYEQYF. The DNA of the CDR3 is TGTGCCAGCATTCCTCTTGGACAGGACCTCTCCTACGAGCAGTACTTC.